This passage covers 7 T cell receptor beta chains from one sample sequenced in a study of neurological immune-mediated disorders. TCRdb independently ran MiXCR on the 5' RACE reads; one entry per CDR3 protein. The sample contains 25,000 to 35,000 distinct CDR3 sequences, 15% of which appear only once. Material for sequencing was PBMCs. The origin of the receptors is a man between 65 and 80 years old in good health.

This clonotype was counted at least ten times. The gene calls are TRBV12-3 or TRBV12-4 and TRBJ1-1; no firm D call. Between the trimmed V and J ends, which lost 6 bases and 2 bases, there was a span of 7 bases. The CDR3 spans 12 residues. The CDR3 nucleotides read TGTGCCAGCAGCTTATATAACACTGAAGCTTTCTTT. This gives the protein CASSLYNTEAFF.

This sequence joins TRBV5-5 and TRBJ2-7; no firm D call. The CDR3 covers 15 residues. Germline CDR1 is SGHKS and CDR2 is YYEKEE (reference sequence). Trimming shortened V by 0 bases and J by 0 bases, and 10 bases separated the two germline ends. CDR3 DNA: TGTGCCAGCAGCTTGGCGGAACAGAGCTCCTACGAGCAGTACTTC. Translated, it gives CASSLAEQSSYEQYF.

This clonotype was seen many times. The chain has TRBV28 and TRBJ1-1; tentatively, D is TRBD1 (5 bases). The CDR3 sequence is 12 residues long. Trimming pared 3 bases from V and 10 bases from J, leaving 12 bases between. Germline V gives CDR1 MDHEN, CDR2 SYDVKM. This CDR3 reads CASSFGGGTAFF. The CDR3, as DNA: TGTGCCAGCAGTTTTGGGGGGGGGACAGCTTTCTTT.

The sample holds many counts of this clonotype. The chain is built from TRBV5-1 and TRBJ2-1; no clear D. CDR3 length: 13 amino acids. Germline V gives CDR1 SGHRS, CDR2 YFSETQ. The V gene lost 4 bases and the J gene lost 4 bases, with 9 bases spanning the gap. The CDR3 DNA reads as TGCGCCAGCAGCCCATCTACATACAATGAGCAGTTCTTC. Translating it yields CASSPSTYNEQFF. Complete variable domain (other parts from reference TRBV5-1 and TRBJ2-1): KAGVTQTPRYLIKTRGQQVTLSCSPISGHRSVSWYQQTPGQGLQFLFEYFSETQRNKGNFPGRFSGRQFSNSRSEMNVSTLELGDSALYLCASSPSTYNEQFFGPGTRLTVL.

This clonotype was counted at least ten times. The V and J genes are TRBV4-3 and TRBJ1-2, with TRBD1 matching 11 bases. The CDR3 has 16 residues. Germline CDR1 is LGHNA and CDR2 is YSLEER. V dropped 0 bases and J dropped 4; count of bases not matched to a gene: 4. The CDR3 DNA follows: TGCGCCAGCAGCCAAGATTTGGACAGGGGGCCCTATGGCTACACCTTC. This translates into CASSQDLDRGPYGYTF.

The table lists this clonotype with many counts. This chain connects TRBV20-1 to TRBJ2-2; 11 nucleotides match TRBD2. V shed 6 bases, J shed 5 bases, and the junction held 11 bases outside the gene matches. Germline V gene data show CDR1 as DFQATT and CDR2 as SNEGSKA (reference sequence). CDR3 length: 16 residues. As DNA, the CDR3 is TGCAGTGCATCGTTAGCGGGGGGGCCGAGGACCGGGGAGCTGTTTTTT. This sequence encodes CSASLAGGPRTGELFF.

This clonotype was observed many times. The V call is TRBV20-1, the J call TRBJ1-2; D remains ambiguous. This CDR3 contains 15 residues. V lost 2 bases, J lost 3 bases, and 16 bases lay in between. Germline CDR1 and CDR2: DFQATT and SNEGSKA (reference sequence). The CDR3 spells CSARPGFAVHYGYTF. CDR3 nucleotides: TGCAGTGCTAGACCGGGGTTCGCGGTTCACTATGGCTACACCTTC.